This T cell receptor beta chain derives from a study of blood T cell repertoires in COVID-19. Study context: The study drew acute and convalescent COVID-19 samples from the United States, Italy and Spain. Sample material is recorded as cDNA or gDNA derived from T cells, B-cell-depleted T cells, or PBMCs.

The CDR3 is made up of 15 amino acids. Trimming left V 6 bases short and J 2 bases short, with 15 bases between. From germline, CDR1 is SNHLY and CDR2 FYNNEI. Original methodology: Using reference gene primer amplification, nucleated cell counts were estimated. Sequencing used immunoSEQ multiplex PCR; TCRdb keeps in-frame clones, though not all of them. V and J calls and clone size are copied from that table; D and trimming were computed from the DNA. The sample has approximately 45,000 clones, 88% seen once. The sequencing input was peripheral blood. The chain has TRBV2 and TRBJ2-3; D may be TRBD2 (5 bases). This sequence originates from a human donor in a cohort sampled during active COVID-19. The CDR3 DNA reads TGTGCCAGCAGGGACGGACTTATTTTCACAGATACGCAGTATTTT. This gives the protein CASRDGLIFTDTQYF.